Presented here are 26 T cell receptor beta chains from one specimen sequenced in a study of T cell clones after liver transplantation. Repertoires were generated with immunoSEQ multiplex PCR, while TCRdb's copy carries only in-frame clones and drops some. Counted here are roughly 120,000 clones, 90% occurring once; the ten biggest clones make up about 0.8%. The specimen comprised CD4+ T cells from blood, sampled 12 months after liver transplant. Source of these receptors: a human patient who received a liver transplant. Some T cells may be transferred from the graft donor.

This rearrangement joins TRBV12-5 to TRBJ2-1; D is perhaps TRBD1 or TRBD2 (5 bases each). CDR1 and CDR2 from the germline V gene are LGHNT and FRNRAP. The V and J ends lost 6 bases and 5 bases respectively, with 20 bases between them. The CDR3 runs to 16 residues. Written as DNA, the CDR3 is TGTGCTAGTGGCCGGGGCCTATCATATAACCACAATGAGCAGTTCTTC. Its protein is CASGRGLSYNHNEQFF.

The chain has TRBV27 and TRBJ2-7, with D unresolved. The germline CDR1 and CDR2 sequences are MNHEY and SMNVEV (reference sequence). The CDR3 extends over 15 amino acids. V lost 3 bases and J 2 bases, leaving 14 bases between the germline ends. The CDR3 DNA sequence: TGTGCCAGCAGTTTTCTTGGTTTCGAGACCTACGAGCAGTACTTC. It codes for CASSFLGFETYEQYF.

CDR3 DNA: TGTGCCAGCAGCGCCATGGGGACAGACCAAGAGACCCAGTACTTC. Translated, it gives CASSAMGTDQETQYF. The V and J genes are TRBV9 and TRBJ2-5; 7 bases line up with TRBD1. The trim removed 3 bases at V and 0 bases at J, leaving 5 bases unmatched. The CDR3 has 15 amino acids. Germline V gene sequence: CDR1 SGDLS, CDR2 YYNGEE.

CDR3 in amino acids: CASRPTLGDTQYF. The CDR3 DNA reads as TGTGCCAGTAGGCCCACTCTAGGGGATACGCAGTATTTT. The J gene is TRBJ2-3, the V gene TRBV19; D remains ambiguous. The germline V gene has CDR1 LNHDA and CDR2 SQIVND (reference sequence). CDR3 length: 13 amino acids. V was shortened by 6 bases and J by 6 bases, with 13 bases between the two germline ends.

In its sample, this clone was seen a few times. Here the CDR3 reads CASSLNTGRGTGELFF. The DNA of the CDR3 is TGTGCCAGCAGCTTAAATACAGGGAGGGGCACCGGGGAGCTGTTTTTT. The chain combines TRBV7-2 with TRBJ2-2; tentative D call: TRBD2 (7 bases). V lost 2 bases and J 4 bases, leaving 14 bases between the germline ends. In germline, CDR1 is SGHTA, CDR2 FQGNSA. The CDR3 is 16 residues long.

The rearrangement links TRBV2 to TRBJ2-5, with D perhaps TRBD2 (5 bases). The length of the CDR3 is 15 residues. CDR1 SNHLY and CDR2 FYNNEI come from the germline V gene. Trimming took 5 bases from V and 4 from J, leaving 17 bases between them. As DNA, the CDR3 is TGTGCCAGCAGTAGCGGTAGCACTCGATCAGAGACCCAGTACTTC. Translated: CASSSGSTRSETQYF.

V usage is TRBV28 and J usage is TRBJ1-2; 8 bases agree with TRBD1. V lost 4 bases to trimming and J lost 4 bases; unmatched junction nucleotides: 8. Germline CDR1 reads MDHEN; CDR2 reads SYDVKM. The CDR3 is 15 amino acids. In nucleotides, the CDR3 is TGTGCCAGCAGTTCCCGGACAGGGAGTGGCTATGGCTACACCTTC. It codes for CASSSRTGSGYGYTF.

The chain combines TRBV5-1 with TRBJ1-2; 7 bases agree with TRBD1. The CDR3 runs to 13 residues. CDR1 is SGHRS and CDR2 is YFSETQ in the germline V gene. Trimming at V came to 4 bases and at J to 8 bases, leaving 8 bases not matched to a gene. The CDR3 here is CASSAGQFQGYTF. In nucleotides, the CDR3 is TGCGCCAGCAGCGCGGGACAGTTCCAGGGCTACACCTTC.

CDR3 nucleotide sequence: TGTGCCAGCAGTAGCGAAAGTACGACCTCTGGAAACACCATATATTTT. This gives the protein CASSSESTTSGNTIYF. The J gene is TRBJ1-3, the V gene TRBV9, with D unclear. Germline values: CDR1 SGDLS, CDR2 YYNGEE. Trimming removed 5 bases from V and 0 bases from J, with 15 bases in between. This CDR3 is built from 16 residues.

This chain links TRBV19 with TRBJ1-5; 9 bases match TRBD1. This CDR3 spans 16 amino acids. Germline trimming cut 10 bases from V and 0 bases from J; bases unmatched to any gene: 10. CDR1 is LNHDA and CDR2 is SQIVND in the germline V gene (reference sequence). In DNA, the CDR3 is TGTGCCACTATGGACAGGGGCCCTGGTAGCAATCAGCCCCAGCATTTT. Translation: CATMDRGPGSNQPQHF.

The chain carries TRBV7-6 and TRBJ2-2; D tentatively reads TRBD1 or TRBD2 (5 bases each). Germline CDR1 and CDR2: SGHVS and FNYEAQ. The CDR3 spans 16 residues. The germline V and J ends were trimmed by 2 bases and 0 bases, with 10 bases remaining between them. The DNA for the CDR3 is TGTGCCAGCAGCTTAACCGGGGCTGCGAACACCGGGGAGCTGTTTTTT. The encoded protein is CASSLTGAANTGELFF.

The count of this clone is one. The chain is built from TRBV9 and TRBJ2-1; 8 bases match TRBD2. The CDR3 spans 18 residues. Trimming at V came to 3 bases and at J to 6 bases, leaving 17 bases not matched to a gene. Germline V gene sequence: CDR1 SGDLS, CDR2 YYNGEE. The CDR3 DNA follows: TGTGCCAGCAGCGGTTCACAAACTAGCGGCGAAATAGGCAATGAGCAGTTCTTC. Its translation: CASSGSQTSGEIGNEQFF.

CDR3: CASSLLGASVVYEQYF. Written as DNA, the CDR3 is TGTGCCAGCAGCCTTCTAGGGGCTAGCGTAGTCTACGAGCAGTACTTC. The chain links TRBV28 to TRBJ2-7, with a tentative D call TRBD2 (6 bases). Germline V gene data show CDR1 as MDHEN and CDR2 as SYDVKM. With 6 bases removed from V and 3 bases from J, the gap between germline ends came to 21 bases. The CDR3 covers 16 residues.

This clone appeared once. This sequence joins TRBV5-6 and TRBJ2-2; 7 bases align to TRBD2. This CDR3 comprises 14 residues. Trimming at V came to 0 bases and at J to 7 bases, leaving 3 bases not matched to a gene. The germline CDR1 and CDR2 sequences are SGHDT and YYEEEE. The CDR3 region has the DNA TGTGCCAGCAGCTTGGCAGCGGGATTCGGGGAGCTGTTTTTT. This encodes CASSLAAGFGELFF.

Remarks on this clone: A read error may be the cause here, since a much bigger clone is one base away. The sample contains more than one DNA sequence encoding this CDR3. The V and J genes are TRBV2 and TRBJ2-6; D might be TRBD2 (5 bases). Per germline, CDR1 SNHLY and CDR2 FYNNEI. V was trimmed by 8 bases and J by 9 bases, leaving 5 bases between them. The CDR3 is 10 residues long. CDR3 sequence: CASGGNVLTF. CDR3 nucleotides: TGTGCCAGCGGAGGCAACGTCCTGACTTTC.

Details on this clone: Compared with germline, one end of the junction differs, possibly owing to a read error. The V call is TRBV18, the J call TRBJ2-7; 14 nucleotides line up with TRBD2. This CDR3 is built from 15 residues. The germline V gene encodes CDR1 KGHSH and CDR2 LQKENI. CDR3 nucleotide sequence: TGTGCCAGCTCCCCACCGGGACTAGCGGGAGACGAGCAGTACTTC. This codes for CASSPPGLAGDEQYF. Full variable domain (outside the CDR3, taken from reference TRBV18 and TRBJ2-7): NAGVMQNPRHLVRRRGQEARLRCSPMKGHSHVYWYRQLPEEGLKFMVYLQKENIIDESGMPKERFSAEFPKEGPSILRIQQVVRGDSAAYFCASSPPGLAGDEQYFGPGTRLTVT.

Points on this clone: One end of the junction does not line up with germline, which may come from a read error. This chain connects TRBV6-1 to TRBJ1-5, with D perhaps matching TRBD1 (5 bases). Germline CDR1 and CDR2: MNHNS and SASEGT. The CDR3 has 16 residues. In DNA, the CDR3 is TGTGCCAGCAGTGTAACTGGGGGTTTCAGCAACCAGCCCCAGCATTTT. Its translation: CASSVTGGFSNQPQHF.

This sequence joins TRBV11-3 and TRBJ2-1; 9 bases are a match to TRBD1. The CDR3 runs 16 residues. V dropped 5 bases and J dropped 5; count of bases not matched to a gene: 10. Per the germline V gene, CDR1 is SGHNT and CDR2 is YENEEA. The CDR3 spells CASSPSGTGHHNEQFF. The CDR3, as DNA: TGTGCCAGCAGCCCTTCCGGGACAGGGCACCACAATGAGCAGTTCTTC.

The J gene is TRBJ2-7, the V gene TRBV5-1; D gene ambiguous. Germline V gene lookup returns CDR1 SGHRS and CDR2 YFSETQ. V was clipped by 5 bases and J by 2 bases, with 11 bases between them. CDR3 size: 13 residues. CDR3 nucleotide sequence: TGCGCCAGCAGTTATCTAGGAACCTACGAGCAGTACTTC. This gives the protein CASSYLGTYEQYF. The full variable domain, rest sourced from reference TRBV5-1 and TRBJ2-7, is KAGVTQTPRYLIKTRGQQVTLSCSPISGHRSVSWYQQTPGQGLQFLFEYFSETQRNKGNFPGRFSGRQFSNSRSEMNVSTLELGDSALYLCASSYLGTYEQYFGPGTRLTVT.

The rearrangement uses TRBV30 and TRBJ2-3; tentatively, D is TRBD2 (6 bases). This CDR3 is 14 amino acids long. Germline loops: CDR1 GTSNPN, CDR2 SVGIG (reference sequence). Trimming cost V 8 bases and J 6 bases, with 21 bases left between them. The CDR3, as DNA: TGTGCCGGGACTGGCTCGCTGTCCGGGGATACGCAGTATTTT. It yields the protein CAGTGSLSGDTQYF.

CDR3 in DNA: TGTGCCATCAGTGGGGCCTCCGCCAACGTCCTGACTTTC. Protein sequence: CAISGASANVLTF. V is TRBV10-3 and J is TRBJ2-6; D remains ambiguous. The CDR3 length is 13 residues. V gave up 4 bases and J gave up 7 bases, with 8 bases separating them. CDR1 is ENHRY, CDR2 SYGVKD, per germline.

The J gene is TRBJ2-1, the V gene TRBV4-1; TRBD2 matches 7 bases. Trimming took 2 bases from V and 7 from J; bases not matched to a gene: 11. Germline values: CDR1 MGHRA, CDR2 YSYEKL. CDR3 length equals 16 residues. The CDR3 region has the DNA TGCGCCAGCAGCCAACTAGCGGTGGGCCTGGGGAATGAGCAGTTCTTC. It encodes CASSQLAVGLGNEQFF.

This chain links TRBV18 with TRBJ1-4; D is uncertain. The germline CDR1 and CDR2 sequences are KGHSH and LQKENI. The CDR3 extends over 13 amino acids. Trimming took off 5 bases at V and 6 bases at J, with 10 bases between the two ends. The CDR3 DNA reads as TGTGCCAGCTCAGTCCGGTTGGATGAAAAACTGTTTTTT. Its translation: CASSVRLDEKLFF.

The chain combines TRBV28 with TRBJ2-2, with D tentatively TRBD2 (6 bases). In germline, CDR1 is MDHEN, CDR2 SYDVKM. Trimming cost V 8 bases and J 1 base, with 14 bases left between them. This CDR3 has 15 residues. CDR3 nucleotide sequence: TGTGCCAGCTACGGGGACTCCAGGAACACCGGGGAGCTGTTTTTT. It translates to CASYGDSRNTGELFF.

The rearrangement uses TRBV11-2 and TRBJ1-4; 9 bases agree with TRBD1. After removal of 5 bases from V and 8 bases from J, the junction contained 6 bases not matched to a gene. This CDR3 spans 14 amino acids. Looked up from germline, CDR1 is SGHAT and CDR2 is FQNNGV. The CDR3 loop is CASSVGQGGEKLFF. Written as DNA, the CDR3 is TGTGCCAGCAGCGTGGGACAGGGCGGGGAAAAACTGTTTTTT.

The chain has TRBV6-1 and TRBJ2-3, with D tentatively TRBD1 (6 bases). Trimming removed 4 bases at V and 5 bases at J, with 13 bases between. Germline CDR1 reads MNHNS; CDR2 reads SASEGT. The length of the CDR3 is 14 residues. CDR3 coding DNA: TGTGCCAGCAGTGGGCTTGGGGGCCAAGATACGCAGTATTTT. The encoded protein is CASSGLGGQDTQYF.